Following are 27 T cell receptor beta chains from one sample sequenced in a study of T cell responses to AZD1222 COVID-19 vaccine. The data were produced by immunoSEQ multiplex PCR, yet TCRdb's version contains in-frame clones alone and is incomplete. The table records over 150,000 clones, roughly 90% of them present only once. Here the sequenced sample was peripheral blood, taken on day 0 of AZD1222 vaccination. The receptors come from an adult in good health.

The chain links TRBV6-2 or TRBV6-3 to TRBJ1-2; 8 positions agree with TRBD1. J lost 8 bases, V lost 4 bases, and 6 bases had no gene match. The CDR3 has 13 residues. Germline CDR1 and CDR2: MNHEY and SVGEGT. CDR3 region: CASSSQGARGYTF. As DNA, the CDR3 is TGTGCCAGCAGTTCTCAGGGGGCGCGAGGCTACACCTTC.

This clone occurred once. V is TRBV6-5 and J is TRBJ1-4; a possible D gene is TRBD1 (6 bases). The germline V and J ends were trimmed by 6 bases and 7 bases, with 15 bases remaining between them. The CDR3 has 14 amino acids. The germline gives CDR1 MNHEY, CDR2 SVGAGI. The CDR3 region has the DNA TGTGCCAGCAGACATCAGGGGTTGGCTGAAAAACTGTTTTTT. Translating it yields CASRHQGLAEKLFF.

The gene calls are TRBV7-2 and TRBJ2-5; D perhaps matches TRBD2 (5 bases). Germline values: CDR1 SGHTA, CDR2 FQGNSA. The CDR3 consists of 14 residues. The V and J ends lost 1 base and 2 bases respectively, with 8 bases between them. DNA for the CDR3: TGTGCCAGCAGCTTAGTGTCGGGACAAGAGACCCAGTACTTC. It codes for CASSLVSGQETQYF.

V and J are TRBV6-5 and TRBJ1-5; D call uncertain. The V gene's germline CDR1 is MNHEY and CDR2 SVGAGI. V lost 2 bases to trimming and J lost 4 bases, with 6 bases between them. The CDR3 totals 13 residues. CDR3 DNA sequence: TGTGCCAGCAGTTACGGACGGAATCAGCCCCAGCATTTT. This encodes CASSYGRNQPQHF.

V is TRBV10-3 and J is TRBJ2-3; TRBD2 matches at 12 bases. Trimming took 8 bases from V and 1 from J; bases not matched to a gene: 1. The CDR3 extends over 14 amino acids. CDR1 is ENHRY and CDR2 is SYGVKD in the germline V gene. CDR3 nucleotide sequence: TGTGCCATCGCTAGCGGGGGGGGCACAGATACGCAGTATTTT. Translation: CAIASGGGTDTQYF.

The rearrangement joins TRBV7-8 to TRBJ2-2; D is possibly TRBD1 or TRBD2 (5 bases each). V was clipped by 1 base and J by 0 bases, with 9 bases between them. The CDR3 has 16 amino acids. Germline assignment: CDR1 SGHVS and CDR2 FQNEAQ. CDR3 protein: CASSLVGTANTGELFF. The DNA for the CDR3 is TGTGCCAGCAGCTTAGTGGGGACGGCGAACACCGGGGAGCTGTTTTTT. The variable domain in full, with the rest retrieved from reference TRBV7-8 and TRBJ2-2, is GAGVSQSPRYKVAKRGQDVALRCDPISGHVSLFWYQQALGQGPEFLTYFQNEAQLDKSGLPSDRFFAERPEGSVSTLKIQRTQQEDSAVYLCASSLVGTANTGELFFGEGSRLTVL.

V and J are TRBV5-5 and TRBJ1-2; D may be TRBD1 (5 bases). The V and J ends lost 4 bases and 2 bases respectively, with 12 bases between them. This CDR3 comprises 14 residues. In germline, CDR1 is SGHKS, CDR2 YYEKEE (reference sequence). The CDR3, as DNA: TGTGCCAGCAGCCAGGTAGACAGCAACTATGGCTACACCTTC. Protein sequence: CASSQVDSNYGYTF.

This clone has more than one count but fewer than ten. This rearrangement joins TRBV13 to TRBJ2-7; maybe TRBD2 (7 bases). V shed 4 bases and J shed 0 bases, with 16 bases lying between them. Germline loops: CDR1 PRHDT, CDR2 FYEKMQ (reference sequence). This CDR3 is 16 amino acids long. CDR3 sequence reads: CASSWGSGGHSYEQYF. The CDR3 nucleotides read TGTGCCAGCAGCTGGGGGTCGGGGGGCCACTCCTACGAGCAGTACTTC.

V is TRBV28 and J is TRBJ2-1; possibly TRBD1 for D (6 bases). The CDR3 sequence is 11 residues long. V was clipped by 2 bases and J by 13 bases, with 9 bases between them. Germline CDR1 MDHEN, CDR2 SYDVKM. The CDR3 loop is CASSLPTGQFF. The CDR3 nucleotides are TGTGCCAGCAGTTTACCGACAGGTCAGTTCTTC.

The gene calls are TRBV7-9 and TRBJ2-3; TRBD2 matches at 12 bases. Germline-derived CDR1 and CDR2 are SEHNR and FQNEAQ (reference sequence). V shed 3 bases, J shed 0 bases, and the junction held 4 bases outside the gene matches. The CDR3 spans 17 residues. The CDR3 DNA is TGTGCCAGCAGCTTCGGACTAGCGGGGCGAAGCACAGATACGCAGTATTTT. This codes for CASSFGLAGRSTDTQYF.

The chain joins TRBV5-4 to TRBJ1-2, with 7 bases identical to TRBD1. The CDR3 has 15 residues. Trimming took 0 bases from V and 0 from J; bases not matched to a gene: 2. In germline, CDR1 is SGHNT, CDR2 YYREEE (reference sequence). The CDR3 DNA reads TGTGCCAGCAGCTTGGGACAGGGAACTAACTATGGCTACACCTTC. Amino acid sequence: CASSLGQGTNYGYTF.

The rearrangement uses TRBV6-4 and TRBJ1-2; D remains ambiguous. Trimming shortened V by 6 bases and J by 2 bases, and 10 bases separated the two germline ends. Germline CDR1 and CDR2: MRHNA and SNTAGT. This CDR3 is built from 13 residues. The chain's CDR3 is CASSAQGNYGYTF. The CDR3 nucleotides are TGTGCCAGCAGCGCCCAAGGGAACTATGGCTACACCTTC.

This clone was recorded once. This chain links TRBV4-3 with TRBJ1-4; D unresolved. Germline V CDR1 and CDR2: LGHNA, YSLEER. The ends were cut back, 1 base at V and 0 bases at J, with 15 bases in the middle. The CDR3 has 18 amino acids. This CDR3 reads CASSQGVVLYTTNEKLFF. CDR3 sequence (DNA): TGCGCCAGCAGCCAAGGGGTAGTTCTGTACACAACTAATGAAAAACTGTTTTTT.

This chain uses TRBV24-1 with TRBJ1-6; a possible D gene is TRBD1 (6 bases). The V and J ends lost 5 bases and 10 bases respectively, with 11 bases between them. The CDR3 totals 13 residues. The germline gives CDR1 KGHDR, CDR2 SFDVKD. The CDR3 protein is CATSGGASSPLHF. The CDR3 DNA sequence: TGTGCCACCAGTGGGGGGGCGTCCTCACCCCTCCACTTT.

V gene TRBV2 combines with J gene TRBJ1-1; no firm D call. V dropped 2 bases and J dropped 0 bases, with 4 bases sitting between them. CDR1 and CDR2 from the germline V gene are SNHLY and FYNNEI. The CDR3 contains 13 residues. The CDR3 region is CASSELVNTEAFF. The CDR3 DNA follows: TGTGCCAGCAGTGAATTGGTGAACACTGAAGCTTTCTTT. Full variable domain (missing parts from reference TRBV2 and TRBJ1-1): EPEVTQTPSHQVTQMGQEVILRCVPISNHLYFYWYRQILGQKVEFLVSFYNNEISEKSEIFDDQFSVERPDGSNFTLKIRSTKLEDSAMYFCASSELVNTEAFFGQGTRLTVV.

This clone has just one count. The CDR3 region is CASSQDGRRTEAFF. In DNA form, the CDR3 reads TGCGCCAGCAGCCAAGATGGGCGGCGTACTGAAGCTTTCTTT. This chain uses TRBV4-1 with TRBJ1-1; unclear D gene. The CDR3 runs 14 residues. V lost 0 bases and J 5 bases, leaving 10 bases between the germline ends. The germline CDR1 and CDR2 sequences are MGHRA and YSYEKL.

This chain uses TRBV12-3 or TRBV12-4 with TRBJ2-7; D gene uncertain. The CDR3 spans 12 residues. V gave up 5 bases and J gave up 6 bases, with 11 bases separating them. CDR3 amino acids: CASSQSYVEQYF. Here the CDR3 DNA reads TGTGCCAGCAGTCAAAGCTATGTCGAGCAGTACTTC.

The chain combines TRBV7-9 with TRBJ2-5; 7 nucleotides agree with TRBD2. Germline V gene sequence: CDR1 SEHNR, CDR2 FQNEAQ (reference sequence). Trimming at V came to 0 bases and at J to 5 bases, leaving 9 bases not matched to a gene. CDR3 length: 16 amino acids. Here the CDR3 reads CASSLAPSGVRETQYF. The CDR3 DNA sequence: TGTGCCAGCAGCTTAGCGCCAAGCGGGGTCCGCGAGACCCAGTACTTC.

J is TRBJ2-7 and V is TRBV2, with D uncertain. The CDR3 covers 11 residues. The germline V gene encodes CDR1 SNHLY and CDR2 FYNNEI. V was pared by 6 bases and J by 4 bases, with 7 bases between. As DNA, the CDR3 is TGTGCCAGCAGCCGGTTGTACGAGCAGTACTTC. Translating it yields CASSRLYEQYF.

The V call is TRBV4-3, the J call TRBJ1-1, with D maybe TRBD1 (6 bases). The length of the CDR3 is 14 residues. V was shortened by 6 bases and J by 4 bases, with 15 bases between the two germline ends. Germline CDR1 and CDR2: LGHNA and YSLEER. The CDR3 is CASSYRDGGTEAFF. CDR3 DNA: TGCGCCAGCAGTTACAGGGACGGGGGCACTGAAGCTTTCTTT.

The gene calls are TRBV29-1 and TRBJ2-7, with D perhaps matching TRBD1 or TRBD2 (5 bases each). CDR1 and CDR2 from the germline V gene are SQVTM and ANQGSEA. This CDR3 is built from 11 residues. Trimming pared 5 bases from V and 2 bases from J, leaving 7 bases between. CDR3 in amino acids: CSVLGAYEQYF. CDR3 sequence (DNA): TGCAGCGTTTTGGGGGCCTACGAGCAGTACTTC.

The rearrangement uses TRBV5-1 and TRBJ1-2; tentative D call: TRBD1 (5 bases). The CDR3 consists of 14 residues. V was pared by 3 bases and J by 2 bases, with 11 bases between. The germline gives CDR1 SGHRS, CDR2 YFSETQ. The CDR3, as DNA: TGCGCCAGCAGCTCCGGGACGGTCAACTATGGCTACACCTTC. As protein: CASSSGTVNYGYTF.

This chain joins TRBV5-1 and TRBJ2-7, with TRBD1 matching over 7 bases. CDR1 SGHRS and CDR2 YFSETQ come from the germline V gene. V gave up 1 base and J gave up 2 bases; unmatched junction bases: 6. This CDR3 region has 15 residues. The chain's CDR3 is CASSLTYRGTYEQYF. The CDR3 nucleotides read TGCGCCAGCAGCTTGACCTACAGGGGAACCTACGAGCAGTACTTC. The full variable domain, rest sourced from reference TRBV5-1 and TRBJ2-7, is KAGVTQTPRYLIKTRGQQVTLSCSPISGHRSVSWYQQTPGQGLQFLFEYFSETQRNKGNFPGRFSGRQFSNSRSEMNVSTLELGDSALYLCASSLTYRGTYEQYFGPGTRLTVT.

The chain carries TRBV11-3 and TRBJ2-3; possible D gene TRBD2, 5 bases. Germline V gene lookup returns CDR1 SGHNT and CDR2 YENEEA. CDR3 length: 11 residues. Deletions cut 5 bases from V and 6 bases from J, with 6 bases between. The CDR3 protein is CASSRGDTQYF. CDR3 in DNA: TGTGCCAGCAGCCGGGGTGATACGCAGTATTTT. Together with reference TRBV11-3 and TRBJ2-3, the CDR3 gives the full variable domain: EAGVVQSPRYKIIEKKQPVAFWCNPISGHNTLYWYLQNLGQGPELLIRYENEEAVDDSQLPKDRFSAERLKGVDSTLKIQPAELGDSAVYLCASSRGDTQYFGPGTRLTVL.

The V gene is TRBV7-9, the J gene TRBJ2-7, with TRBD1 matching 7 bases. Trimming removed 6 bases from V and 6 bases from J; junction bases left unmatched: 20. Germline-derived CDR1 and CDR2 are SEHNR and FQNEAQ (reference sequence). The CDR3 spans 17 residues. The CDR3 DNA is TGTGCCAGCAGTTACGCTCGGCGAGACAGGGTCGACGGCGAGCAGTACTTC. Translation gives CASSYARRDRVDGEQYF.

The chain recombines TRBV5-4 with TRBJ2-1, with 7 bases matching TRBD1. This CDR3 is 12 amino acids long. V trimming: 0 bases; J trimming: 12 bases; junction bases outside the gene matches: 3. Germline values: CDR1 SGHNT, CDR2 YYREEE (reference sequence). CDR3 sequence: CASSLGQGVQFF. CDR3 DNA sequence: TGTGCCAGCAGCTTGGGACAGGGAGTGCAGTTCTTC.

V usage is TRBV12-3 or TRBV12-4 and J usage is TRBJ2-1; the D is unclear. V was shortened by 1 base and J by 9 bases, with 10 bases between the two germline ends. The CDR3 is 13 amino acids. For the CDR3, the DNA is TGTGCCAGCAGTTTAGGGTTATTACCTGAGCAGTTCTTC. It yields the protein CASSLGLLPEQFF.